This T cell receptor (beta chain) emerged from a study of T cells after posttransplantation cyclophosphamide. V shed 5 bases and J shed 8 bases, with 19 bases lying between them. Per the germline V gene, CDR1 is SGHTA and CDR2 is FQGNSA. The CDR3 is 15 amino acids. Cells defined as naive were viable CD3+CD4+ or CD3+CD8+ and CCR7+CD45RA+CD45RO-CD95-CD27+CD28+. Peripheral blood was collected from the related graft donor on the marrow donation day. About this clone: The antigen remains undetermined.

Study-wide results and limits: TRB clonality was highly associated with recipient CMV seropositivity and reactivation. Later post-transplant blood repertoires were often dominated by donor CD8+ memory clones.

Method: immunoSEQ multiplex PCR; TCRdb's copy keeps in-frame clones and lacks some. The table records fewer than 25,000 clones, about 97% of them present only once. The V and J genes are TRBV7-2 and TRBJ1-3; D uncertain. This receptor was obtained from a man aged 50-59 years in good health, CMV-negative, and a related stem cell transplant donor. Sequenced: naive CD4+ T cells sorted from PBMCs. The CDR3 protein is CASSLTHSQWYTIYF. Here the CDR3 DNA reads TGTGCCAGCAGCCTCACCCACAGCCAGTGGTACACCATATATTTT.